These 21 T cell receptor beta chains originate from one sample sequenced in a study of T cell repertoires in cytomegalovirus infection. What these receptors recognize is not known. TCRdb reanalysed the reads using MiXCR and keeps one entry per CDR3 protein. Counted here are more than 95,000 distinct CDR3 sequences, over 30% occurring once; the ten biggest clones make up 58%. This material consisted of CD8+ T cells from cultured PBMCs, taken from culture after CMV antigen stimulation. The receptors shown here come from a human donor in good health (CMV status not recorded). Some clones in this sample may be carry-over from other donors' samples.

This clonotype was observed once. This chain connects TRBV4-1 to TRBJ1-5; D unresolved. CDR1 is MGHRA, CDR2 YSYEKL, per germline. V lost 1 base and J 4 bases, leaving 11 bases between the germline ends. The CDR3 runs 15 residues. CDR3: CASSQGPIVNQPQHF. Here the CDR3 DNA reads TGCGCCAGCAGCCAAGGCCCGATCGTAAATCAGCCCCAGCATTTT.

The CDR3 DNA is TGTGCCAGCAGTCCCTCTCATTGGTCCCAGTACTTC. Its translation: CASSPSHWSQYF. This sequence joins TRBV6-2 or TRBV6-3 and TRBJ2-5; D call uncertain. The CDR3 has 12 amino acids. The V gene's germline CDR1 is MNHEY and CDR2 SVGEGT. The V gene lost 5 bases and the J gene lost 9 bases, with 13 bases spanning the gap.

The sample holds many counts of this clonotype. CDR3 loop: CASSQGWTDSPLHF. DNA for the CDR3: TGTGCCAGCAGCCAAGGCTGGACAGATTCACCCCTCCACTTT. The chain recombines TRBV6-5 with TRBJ1-6; D may be TRBD1 (6 bases). Trimming took 6 bases from V and 8 from J, leaving 14 bases between them. The CDR3 contains 14 residues. Per germline, CDR1 MNHEY and CDR2 SVGAGI.

The chain carries TRBV6-2 or TRBV6-3 and TRBJ1-1; D perhaps matches TRBD1 (6 bases). V lost 0 bases, J lost 6 bases, and 20 bases lay in between. Germline V CDR1 and CDR2: MNHEY, SVGEGT. CDR3 length equals 17 residues. The CDR3 DNA follows: TGTGCCAGCAGTTACTCGGTGCGGACGGACAGACCACCTGAAGCTTTCTTT. Amino acid sequence: CASSYSVRTDRPPEAFF.

This clonotype has a single count. The V and J genes are TRBV2 and TRBJ1-6; a weak D match, TRBD1 (5 bases). The germline V gene encodes CDR1 SNHLY and CDR2 FYNNEI. The V end was cut by 6 bases, the J end by 0 bases, with 6 bases between. CDR3 length equals 14 residues. CDR3 nucleotide sequence: TGTGCCAGCAGCGGGGGCTCCTATAATTCACCCCTCCACTTT. Translation: CASSGGSYNSPLHF.

V usage is TRBV6-2 or TRBV6-3 and J usage is TRBJ1-1; 7 nucleotides match TRBD1. Losses at the gene ends were 2 bases for V and 4 bases for J; bases not matched to a gene: 7. CDR3 length equals 15 residues. Germline V gene data show CDR1 as MNHEY and CDR2 as SVGEGT. Here the CDR3 reads CASSYPTGLGTEAFF. In DNA form, the CDR3 reads TGTGCCAGCAGTTACCCGACAGGGTTGGGCACTGAAGCTTTCTTT.

This clonotype was observed a few times. This sequence joins TRBV2 and TRBJ2-7; D uncertain. The V end lost 3 bases, the J end lost 4 bases, and 19 bases lay between the germline ends. Looked up from germline, CDR1 is SNHLY and CDR2 is FYNNEI. The CDR3 loop spans 16 amino acids. CDR3 loop: CASSELKSSTLYEQYF. DNA for the CDR3: TGTGCCAGCAGTGAGCTGAAGAGTTCCACCTTATACGAGCAGTACTTC.

This clonotype was observed a few times. The gene calls are TRBV4-3 and TRBJ1-6; D ambiguous. The CDR3 consists of 15 residues. With 4 bases removed from V and 4 bases from J, the gap between germline ends came to 11 bases. CDR1 is LGHNA, CDR2 YSLEER, per germline. The CDR3, as DNA: TGCGCCAGCAGCCTTGGTGACGTATATAATTCACCCCTCCACTTT. Amino acid sequence: CASSLGDVYNSPLHF.

In its sample, this clonotype was seen a few times. The chain employs TRBV4-2 and TRBJ2-1; the D gene is possibly TRBD2 (5 bases). The CDR3 is 15 amino acids. Germline CDR1 LGHNA, CDR2 YNFKEQ. The ends were cut back, 0 bases at V and 8 bases at J, with 14 bases in the middle. The CDR3 region is CASSQETRVADEQFF. In nucleotides, the CDR3 is TGTGCCAGCAGCCAAGAAACTAGGGTTGCCGATGAGCAGTTCTTC.

This chain joins TRBV15 and TRBJ2-5; weak D call: TRBD2 (6 bases). The CDR3 runs to 15 residues. V lost 0 bases to trimming and J lost 5 bases, with 13 bases between them. Germline assignment: CDR1 LNHNV and CDR2 YYDKDF (reference sequence). As DNA, the CDR3 is TGTGCCACCAGCAGAGATTTGGGGGGTGGCGAGACCCAGTACTTC. It encodes CATSRDLGGGETQYF.

In this sample, this clonotype turned up a few times. The chain uses TRBV12-3 or TRBV12-4 and TRBJ1-2; TRBD1 matches at 12 bases. The CDR3 is 14 amino acids. V gave up 4 bases and J gave up 8 bases; unmatched junction bases: 5. The CDR3 DNA reads as TGTGCCAGCAGTTCCGGGACAGGGGGCCCGGGCTACACCTTC. Protein sequence: CASSSGTGGPGYTF.

This clonotype came up a few times. CDR3 in amino acids: CASSLWTSGGSNEQFF. DNA for the CDR3: TGTGCCAGCAGCCTATGGACTAGCGGGGGGTCCAATGAGCAGTTCTTC. V is TRBV7-9 and J is TRBJ2-1, with 14 bases identical to TRBD2. In germline, CDR1 is SEHNR, CDR2 FQNEAQ (reference sequence). V trimming: 5 bases; J trimming: 6 bases; junction bases outside the gene matches: 6. CDR3 length: 16 amino acids.

This clonotype was counted only a few times. This rearrangement joins TRBV5-5 to TRBJ1-5; D uncertain. Germline assignment: CDR1 SGHKS and CDR2 YYEKEE (reference sequence). V was pared by 1 base and J by 8 bases, with 16 bases between. The CDR3 covers 15 residues. The CDR3 spells CASSLLGHPIEPQHF. CDR3 coding DNA: TGTGCCAGCAGCTTGCTTGGTCACCCTATCGAGCCCCAGCATTTT.

The rearrangement uses TRBV19 and TRBJ1-2; 7 nucleotides match TRBD1. The V gene's germline CDR1 is LNHDA and CDR2 SQIVND (reference sequence). V was pared by 8 bases and J by 7 bases, with 7 bases of the junction left unmatched. The CDR3 has 12 amino acids. CDR3 sequence: CASSRQGSGYTF. Here the CDR3 DNA reads TGTGCCAGTTCCAGACAGGGTTCTGGCTACACCTTC.

This clonotype was recorded at least ten times. This rearrangement joins TRBV19 to TRBJ2-1; 10 positions match TRBD1. The CDR3 is 13 residues long. V trimming: 6 bases; J trimming: 7 bases; junction bases outside the gene matches: 3. Germline V lookup: CDR1 LNHDA, CDR2 SQIVND (reference sequence). CDR3 region: CASRGTGENEQFF. The CDR3, as DNA: TGTGCCAGTAGAGGGACAGGGGAAAATGAGCAGTTCTTC.

This clonotype was observed many times. The V call is TRBV19, the J call TRBJ2-3, with D possibly being TRBD2 (5 bases). The CDR3 has 13 residues. Germline V gene data show CDR1 as LNHDA and CDR2 as SQIVND (reference sequence). Trimming stripped 5 bases from V and 6 bases from J, with 12 bases between. In nucleotides, the CDR3 is TGTGCCAGTAGTCTGAGGACTCCGGATACGCAGTATTTT. It is translated as CASSLRTPDTQYF.

The DNA of the CDR3 is TGTGCCAGCAGTTTAGACCTGGAATCTAGCACAGATACGCAGTATTTT. This codes for CASSLDLESSTDTQYF. The chain is built from TRBV6-5 and TRBJ2-3, with D unclear. Germline V CDR1 and CDR2: MNHEY, SVGAGI. The V end was cut by 4 bases, the J end by 0 bases, with 14 bases between. The CDR3 runs to 16 residues.

The chain links TRBV7-9 to TRBJ1-6, with D perhaps matching TRBD1 (6 bases). The CDR3 is 15 residues long. The V gene's germline CDR1 is SEHNR and CDR2 FQNEAQ (reference sequence). Between the trimmed V and J ends, which lost 6 bases and 3 bases, there was a span of 12 bases. CDR3 DNA sequence: TGTGCCAGCAGTGAGGACAGTCTCTATAATTCACCCCTCCACTTT. This gives the protein CASSEDSLYNSPLHF.

The J gene is TRBJ2-7, the V gene TRBV11-1; TRBD1 matches 9 bases. V dropped 4 bases and J dropped 6; count of bases not matched to a gene: 4. This CDR3 region has 13 residues. The germline CDR1 and CDR2 sequences are SGHAT and FQDESV (reference sequence). CDR3 coding DNA: TGTGCCAGCAGCTCAGGACAGGGGCTCGAGCAGTACTTC. Translated, it gives CASSSGQGLEQYF.

This chain joins TRBV5-8 and TRBJ1-1; tentative D call: TRBD1 (6 bases). Per the germline V gene, CDR1 is SGHTS and CDR2 is YDEGEE. The V end was cut by 2 bases, the J end by 1 base, with 15 bases between. The CDR3 has 16 residues. The CDR3 loop is CASSFQYHRENTEAFF. The CDR3, as DNA: TGTGCCAGCAGCTTTCAGTACCACAGGGAGAACACTGAAGCTTTCTTT.

This sequence joins TRBV20-1 and TRBJ2-7, with D possibly TRBD2 on 5 matching bases. V was cut by 6 bases and J by 3 bases, with 15 bases left in between. In germline, CDR1 is DFQATT, CDR2 SNEGSKA (reference sequence). This CDR3 has 13 residues. The CDR3 sequence is CSALDYHSYEQYF. CDR3 nucleotide sequence: TGCAGTGCCCTTGACTACCACAGCTACGAGCAGTACTTC.